The rows below give T cell receptor beta chains drawn from one sample of a study of T-cell memory formation after mild COVID-19. TCRdb reanalysed the 5' RACE reads using MiXCR and keeps one entry per CDR3 protein. The sample includes roughly 240,000 distinct CDR3 sequences, 15% to 20% of them seen just once. The sequenced sample consisted of PBMCs or a T cell subset sorted from them (not recorded which). The source of these receptors is a man younger than 35 who had mild COVID-19 (a few samples of this study predate the infection). Cell type and time point are not known. Both conserved end residues are part of each CDR3. The D gene is left open where the match is weak. Clone size is shown for a subset of rows, as once, few, many or a class of expanded clone.

J gene: TRBJ2-3; V gene: TRBV7-2; D gene: TRBD2; clone size: few; CDR3 protein: CASSNPGTSGTDTQYF; CDR3 DNA: TGTGCCAGCAGCAACCCCGGGACTAGCGGCACAGATACGCAGTATTTT
J gene: TRBJ1-6; V gene: TRBV5-8; D gene: -; clone size: -; CDR3 protein: CASSLRPLASPLHF; CDR3 DNA: TGTGCCAGCAGCTTGAGGCCATTAGCTTCACCCCTCCACTTT
J gene: TRBJ1-2; V gene: TRBV29-1; D gene: TRBD1; clone size: few; CDR3 protein: CSAEPGQGLAGYTF; CDR3 DNA: TGCAGCGCCGAGCCGGGACAGGGGCTCGCTGGCTACACCTTC
J gene: TRBJ1-5; V gene: TRBV3-1; D gene: TRBD1; clone size: -; CDR3 protein: CASSQEGRGQGNQPQHF; CDR3 DNA: TGTGCCAGCAGCCAAGAGGGCAGGGGGCAAGGAAATCAGCCCCAGCATTTT
J gene: TRBJ1-4; V gene: TRBV18; D gene: TRBD1; clone size: few; CDR3 protein: CASSPYQGAVNEKLFF; CDR3 DNA: TGTGCCAGCTCACCATATCAGGGGGCAGTTAATGAAAAACTGTTTTTT
J gene: TRBJ1-1; V gene: TRBV7-2; D gene: TRBD1; clone size: few; CDR3 protein: CASRGTGANTEAFF; CDR3 DNA: TGTGCCAGCAGGGGGACAGGGGCGAACACTGAAGCTTTCTTT
J gene: TRBJ1-1; V gene: TRBV5-4; D gene: -; clone size: few; CDR3 protein: CASRPPPGSATEAFF; CDR3 DNA: TGTGCCAGCAGACCTCCCCCAGGCTCCGCCACTGAAGCTTTCTTT
J gene: TRBJ2-3; V gene: TRBV2; D gene: -; clone size: -; CDR3 protein: CASSPMGLTVSTDTQYF; CDR3 DNA: TGTGCCAGCAGTCCTATGGGATTGACAGTTAGCACAGATACGCAGTATTTT
J gene: TRBJ2-5; V gene: TRBV20-1; D gene: -; clone size: few; CDR3 protein: CSARVPPDGGETQYF; CDR3 DNA: TGCAGTGCTAGAGTTCCCCCGGACGGTGGAGAGACCCAGTACTTC
J gene: TRBJ2-3; V gene: TRBV20-1; D gene: TRBD1; clone size: -; CDR3 protein: CSAWDRFMVTDTQYF; CDR3 DNA: TGCAGTGCTTGGGACAGGTTCATGGTAACAGATACGCAGTATTTT
J gene: TRBJ2-3; V gene: TRBV30; D gene: -; clone size: -; CDR3 protein: CAWKVPSRTDTQYF; CDR3 DNA: TGTGCCTGGAAGGTACCCTCTCGCACAGATACGCAGTATTTT
J gene: TRBJ2-3; V gene: TRBV5-1; D gene: TRBD2; clone size: few; CDR3 protein: CASSLAGLAGGFTDTQYF; CDR3 DNA: TGCGCCAGCAGCTTGGCGGGACTAGCGGGGGGCTTCACAGATACGCAGTATTTT
J gene: TRBJ2-1; V gene: TRBV7-8; D gene: TRBD1; clone size: few; CDR3 protein: CASSITRTGSYNEQFF; CDR3 DNA: TGTGCCAGCAGCATAACCCGGACAGGCTCCTACAATGAGCAGTTCTTC
J gene: TRBJ1-1; V gene: TRBV5-1; D gene: -; clone size: few; CDR3 protein: CASSTRLRGGLGNTEAFF; CDR3 DNA: TGCGCCAGCAGCACGAGGCTGAGGGGAGGGTTAGGGAACACTGAAGCTTTCTTT
J gene: TRBJ2-7; V gene: TRBV3-1; D gene: -; clone size: -; CDR3 protein: CASSQGDTSYEQYF; CDR3 DNA: TGTGCCAGCAGCCAAGGGGACACGTCCTACGAGCAGTACTTC
J gene: TRBJ2-3; V gene: TRBV29-1; D gene: -; clone size: few; CDR3 protein: CSVQRDTQYF; CDR3 DNA: TGCAGCGTTCAACGAGATACGCAGTATTTT
J gene: TRBJ2-2; V gene: TRBV9; D gene: TRBD1; clone size: few; CDR3 protein: CASSVETGATGELFF; CDR3 DNA: TGTGCCAGCAGCGTAGAGACAGGGGCCACCGGGGAGCTGTTTTTT
J gene: TRBJ2-6; V gene: TRBV7-9; D gene: TRBD1; clone size: few; CDR3 protein: CASRETGGYSSGANVLTF; CDR3 DNA: TGTGCCAGCAGGGAAACAGGGGGCTATAGCTCTGGGGCCAACGTCCTGACTTTC
J gene: TRBJ2-5; V gene: TRBV20-1; D gene: -; clone size: few; CDR3 protein: CSASVELAETQYF; CDR3 DNA: TGCAGTGCTAGTGTAGAGCTCGCGGAGACCCAGTACTTC
J gene: TRBJ1-3; V gene: TRBV30; D gene: -; clone size: many; CDR3 protein: CAWSRGAISGNTIYF; CDR3 DNA: TGTGCCTGGAGTAGGGGGGCCATCTCTGGAAACACCATATATTTT
J gene: TRBJ1-6; V gene: TRBV4-1; D gene: -; clone size: few; CDR3 protein: CASSQGPSSPLHF; CDR3 DNA: TGCGCCAGCAGCCAAGGGCCCTCATCACCCCTCCACTTT
J gene: TRBJ2-7; V gene: TRBV29-1; D gene: TRBD2; clone size: many; CDR3 protein: CSVEGRTSGGTEGYEQYF; CDR3 DNA: TGCAGCGTTGAAGGGCGAACTAGCGGGGGGACCGAAGGGTACGAGCAGTACTTC
J gene: TRBJ1-2; V gene: TRBV28; D gene: -; clone size: -; CDR3 protein: CASSLSDGRHYGYTF; CDR3 DNA: TGTGCCAGCAGTTTATCAGATGGCAGGCACTATGGCTACACCTTC
J gene: TRBJ1-1; V gene: TRBV7-9; D gene: -; clone size: -; CDR3 protein: CASSLDAHWGTEAFF; CDR3 DNA: TGTGCCAGCAGCTTAGACGCCCACTGGGGCACTGAAGCTTTCTTT
J gene: TRBJ2-7; V gene: TRBV5-1; D gene: -; clone size: -; CDR3 protein: CASSPGLLNEQYF; CDR3 DNA: TGCGCCAGCAGCCCCGGACTCCTAAACGAGCAGTACTTC
J gene: TRBJ2-3; V gene: TRBV6-2/TRBV6-3; D gene: -; clone size: -; CDR3 protein: CASALFTDTQYF; CDR3 DNA: TGTGCCAGCGCCCTATTCACAGATACGCAGTATTTT
J gene: TRBJ2-3; V gene: TRBV12-3/TRBV12-4; D gene: TRBD2; clone size: few; CDR3 protein: CASSPPASGGPTDTQYF; CDR3 DNA: TGTGCCAGCAGTCCGCCCGCCAGCGGGGGACCTACAGATACGCAGTATTTT
J gene: TRBJ1-1; V gene: TRBV4-3; D gene: -; clone size: -; CDR3 protein: CASSQGGPNTEAFF; CDR3 DNA: TGCGCCAGCAGCCAAGGGGGACCGAACACTGAAGCTTTCTTT
J gene: TRBJ2-1; V gene: TRBV7-9; D gene: -; clone size: -; CDR3 protein: CASSSEAHYNEQFF; CDR3 DNA: TGTGCCAGCAGCTCGGAGGCTCACTACAATGAGCAGTTCTTC
J gene: TRBJ1-5; V gene: TRBV7-9; D gene: -; clone size: -; CDR3 protein: CASSPGSSNQPQHF; CDR3 DNA: TGTGCCAGCAGCCCAGGATCGAGCAATCAGCCCCAGCATTTT
J gene: TRBJ1-2; V gene: TRBV6-1; D gene: -; clone size: few; CDR3 protein: CASSEYGQRGYTF; CDR3 DNA: TGTGCCAGCAGTGAATACGGACAGAGGGGCTACACCTTC
J gene: TRBJ1-5; V gene: TRBV7-2; D gene: -; clone size: many; CDR3 protein: CASSWVNNQPQHF; CDR3 DNA: TGTGCCAGCAGCTGGGTCAACAATCAGCCCCAGCATTTT
J gene: TRBJ1-5; V gene: TRBV20-1; D gene: TRBD1; clone size: -; CDR3 protein: CSARGDRDQPQHF; CDR3 DNA: TGCAGTGCTAGAGGGGACAGGGATCAGCCCCAGCATTTT
J gene: TRBJ2-4; V gene: TRBV15; D gene: -; clone size: few; CDR3 protein: CATRIPTGTVKNIQYF; CDR3 DNA: TGTGCCACCAGAATCCCCACCGGGACGGTCAAAAACATTCAGTACTTC
J gene: TRBJ2-1; V gene: TRBV5-1; D gene: -; clone size: -; CDR3 protein: CASSGGGAYNEQFF; CDR3 DNA: TGCGCCAGCTCTGGGGGGGGCGCCTACAATGAGCAGTTCTTC
J gene: TRBJ1-4; V gene: TRBV5-1; D gene: TRBD1; clone size: -; CDR3 protein: CASTPQGQGGEKLFF; CDR3 DNA: TGCGCCAGCACCCCCCAGGGACAGGGGGGGGAAAAACTGTTTTTT
J gene: TRBJ1-5; V gene: TRBV7-2; D gene: -; clone size: -; CDR3 protein: CASSLDPVNQPQHF; CDR3 DNA: TGTGCCAGCAGCTTAGATCCCGTCAATCAGCCCCAGCATTTT
J gene: TRBJ2-3; V gene: TRBV11-2; D gene: -; clone size: few; CDR3 protein: CASSRVGTQYF; CDR3 DNA: TGTGCCAGCAGCCGCGTCGGTACGCAGTATTTT
J gene: TRBJ2-2; V gene: TRBV4-1; D gene: -; clone size: few; CDR3 protein: CASTPRWPVTGELFF; CDR3 DNA: TGCGCCAGCACCCCTAGGTGGCCCGTAACCGGGGAGCTGTTTTTT
J gene: TRBJ2-3; V gene: TRBV6-1; D gene: TRBD2; clone size: few; CDR3 protein: CASQRGGSTDTQYF; CDR3 DNA: TGTGCCAGCCAGCGGGGGGGCAGCACAGATACGCAGTATTTT
J gene: TRBJ2-2; V gene: TRBV7-9; D gene: -; clone size: -; CDR3 protein: CASSIDRHTGELFF; CDR3 DNA: TGTGCCAGCAGCATCGACAGGCACACCGGGGAGCTGTTTTTT
J gene: TRBJ1-1; V gene: TRBV5-1; D gene: -; clone size: few; CDR3 protein: CASSLNPELSTEAFF; CDR3 DNA: TGCGCCAGCAGCTTGAATCCGGAGCTGTCCACTGAAGCTTTCTTT
J gene: TRBJ2-7; V gene: TRBV27; D gene: -; clone size: -; CDR3 protein: CASSFRGQAYEQYF; CDR3 DNA: TGTGCCAGCAGTTTCAGAGGGCAAGCCTACGAGCAGTACTTC
J gene: TRBJ1-2; V gene: TRBV4-2; D gene: -; clone size: few; CDR3 protein: CASSPQGMWEYGYTF; CDR3 DNA: TGTGCCAGCAGCCCGCAGGGGATGTGGGAATATGGCTACACCTTC
J gene: TRBJ1-2; V gene: TRBV7-2; D gene: -; clone size: -; CDR3 protein: CASSLPGTGLRGYTF; CDR3 DNA: TGTGCCAGCAGCCTACCCGGTACAGGGTTACGTGGCTACACCTTC
J gene: TRBJ2-3; V gene: TRBV6-5; D gene: -; clone size: many; CDR3 protein: CASRGTSTDTQYF; CDR3 DNA: TGTGCCAGCAGAGGGACTAGCACAGATACGCAGTATTTT
J gene: TRBJ1-1; V gene: TRBV7-6; D gene: -; clone size: few; CDR3 protein: CASSLGEEAFF; CDR3 DNA: TGTGCCAGCAGCTTGGGGGAGGAAGCTTTCTTT
J gene: TRBJ2-7; V gene: TRBV6-2/TRBV6-3; D gene: -; clone size: few; CDR3 protein: CASSYSFSGARYEQYF; CDR3 DNA: TGTGCCAGCAGTTACTCGTTTAGTGGGGCGCGATACGAGCAGTACTTC
J gene: TRBJ1-5; V gene: TRBV6-2/TRBV6-3; D gene: -; clone size: -; CDR3 protein: CASSSRISGAYSNQPQHF; CDR3 DNA: TGTGCCAGCAGCTCCCGAATTTCGGGGGCTTATAGCAATCAGCCCCAGCATTTT
J gene: TRBJ2-1; V gene: TRBV5-1; D gene: -; clone size: -; CDR3 protein: CASSSFWGEILNEQFF; CDR3 DNA: TGCGCCAGCAGCTCTTTCTGGGGGGAAATTTTGAATGAGCAGTTCTTC
J gene: TRBJ1-4; V gene: TRBV6-6; D gene: TRBD1; clone size: few; CDR3 protein: CASILTGGVTNEKLFF; CDR3 DNA: TGTGCCAGCATCCTGACAGGGGGTGTCACTAATGAAAAACTGTTTTTT
J gene: TRBJ1-2; V gene: TRBV14; D gene: -; clone size: few; CDR3 protein: CASSPDRSYGYTF; CDR3 DNA: TGTGCCAGCAGCCCTGACAGGAGCTATGGCTACACCTTC
J gene: TRBJ1-6; V gene: TRBV6-1; D gene: TRBD1; clone size: few; CDR3 protein: CASSFTPGTGNSPLHF; CDR3 DNA: TGTGCCAGCAGCTTCACCCCCGGGACAGGGAATTCACCCCTCCACTTT
J gene: TRBJ2-1; V gene: TRBV4-3; D gene: -; clone size: few; CDR3 protein: CASSQGVEDEQFF; CDR3 DNA: TGCGCCAGCAGCCAAGGCGTCGAGGATGAGCAGTTCTTC
J gene: TRBJ1-2; V gene: TRBV18; D gene: -; clone size: few; CDR3 protein: CASSPPSGGYGYTF; CDR3 DNA: TGTGCCAGCTCACCACCGTCGGGGGGCTATGGCTACACCTTC